This paragraph reports one T cell receptor beta chain. Its specificity is unknown. These data belong to a study of monozygotic twins with inflammatory bowel disease. Whole-study findings and limits: Lower sharing of clonotypes with other individuals was seen in IBD patients than in healthy twins. This was most marked in patients showing signs of disease activity.

This CDR3 has 12 residues. Looked up from germline, CDR1 is DFQATT and CDR2 is SNEGSKA (reference sequence). TCRdb re-called the 5' RACE reads; one entry per CDR3 protein, DNA not given. This sample contains 190,000 or so distinct CDR3 sequences. The rearrangement joins TRBV20-1 to TRBJ1-1; TCRdb reports TRBD1, a call that lacks DNA to check it against. This sequence was found in a human donor with ulcerative colitis or Crohn's disease, or a healthy co-twin of an affected twin (not recorded which). Sequenced material: blood. CDR3 protein: CSAREPGCEAFF.